This T cell receptor (beta chain) came from a study of T cell repertoires in ileal Crohn's disease. Noted time point: neoterminal ileum biopsy at postoperative endoscopy, about 6 months after surgery. Findings and caveats of the study: Every patient over 26.8% clonality showed endoscopic recurrence. Compared with non-smokers, active smokers at surgery showed more clonal expansions.

As regards this clone: The target antigen is unknown.

Trimming pared 2 bases from V and 2 bases from J, leaving 8 bases between. The CDR3 is 13 amino acids. Germline CDR1 is SGHNT and CDR2 is YYREEE (reference sequence). The assay was immunoSEQ multiplex PCR, and TCRdb's table has in-frame clones only and misses some. The sample holds about 10,000 clones; approximately 78% are singletons and the top ten take roughly 16%. The chain uses TRBV5-4 and TRBJ2-7; a weak D match, TRBD2 (6 bases). Input material: ileal tissue. The clonotype comes from an adult with Crohn's disease. The CDR3 loop reads CASSFGGTYEQYF. The CDR3 DNA sequence: TGTGCCAGCAGCTTCGGGGGAACCTACGAGCAGTACTTC.